The sequence of this T cell receptor (beta chain) was determined in a study of blood T cell repertoires in COVID-19. Study in general: Spain, Italy and the United States supplied samples that represented acute and convalescent COVID-19. PBMCs, B-cell-depleted T cells, or T cells provided the cDNA or gDNA that made up the material.

Original data processing: By means of reference gene primer amplification, nucleated cell counts were estimated. This table comes from immunoSEQ multiplex PCR, and its TCRdb copy is limited to in-frame clones, with some not included. The V and J calls and the clone size are those of that table, but D and trimming were determined from the DNA. The sample carries roughly 380,000 clones, about four fifths recorded once. Germline V lookup: CDR1 SGHAT, CDR2 FQNNGV. The CDR3 consists of 12 residues. Trimming cost V 9 bases and J 9 bases, with 15 bases left between them. The sequence derives from a human donor with acute or convalescent COVID-19. The donor label of this sample is uncertain. The material sequenced was peripheral blood. The chain links TRBV11-2 to TRBJ2-1; perhaps TRBD2 as D (6 bases). The CDR3 DNA reads as TGTGCCAGTAGGGCGGGGCGGATTGAGCAGTTCTTC. Protein product: CASRAGRIEQFF. Based on the CDR3 plus reference TRBV11-2 and TRBJ2-1, the full variable domain is EAGVAQSPRYKIIEKRQSVAFWCNPISGHATLYWYQQILGQGPKLLIQFQNNGVVDDSQLPKDRFSAERLKGVDSTLKIQPAKLEDSAVYLCASRAGRIEQFFGPGTRLTVL.